One and the same sample provided the 27 T cell receptor beta chains below, sequenced in a study of T cell responses to AZD1222 COVID-19 vaccine. Profiling relied on immunoSEQ multiplex PCR, and the TCRdb table lists in-frame clones only, not all of them. The sample lists 130,000 to 150,000 clones, approximately 78% occurring once. The sequenced sample was peripheral blood, obtained on day 0 of MenACWY control vaccination. Every receptor here comes from an adult in good health.

This chain links TRBV10-3 with TRBJ2-7; TRBD2 matches at 8 bases. Trimming cost V 6 bases and J 3 bases; bases outside gene matches: 4. The germline V gene encodes CDR1 ENHRY and CDR2 SYGVKD. The length of the CDR3 is 13 residues. CDR3 loop: CAISLAGNYEQYF. In nucleotides, the CDR3 is TGTGCCATCAGCCTAGCGGGTAACTACGAGCAGTACTTC.

V and J are TRBV25-1 and TRBJ2-3, with 8 positions matching TRBD1. CDR1 and CDR2 (germline): MGHDK, SYGVNS. The CDR3 is made up of 14 amino acids. J was trimmed by 4 bases and V by 5 bases; bases with no gene match: 5. The CDR3: CASSRGQGSDTQYF. In DNA form, the CDR3 reads TGTGCCAGCAGTCGTGGACAGGGTTCAGATACGCAGTATTTT.

The V gene is TRBV12-3 or TRBV12-4, the J gene TRBJ1-4; D is possibly TRBD1 (5 bases). V was pared by 3 bases and J by 13 bases, with 9 bases between. The CDR3 consists of 11 residues. CDR3 sequence reads: CASSFSGSLFF. The CDR3 DNA reads TGTGCCAGCAGTTTCTCAGGGTCACTGTTTTTT.

The V and J genes are TRBV7-9 and TRBJ1-4; D remains ambiguous. Trimming removed 5 bases from V and 0 bases from J, with 10 bases in between. The CDR3 loop spans 15 amino acids. Looked up from germline, CDR1 is SEHNR and CDR2 is FQNEAQ (reference sequence). This CDR3 reads CASSHPSTTNEKLFF. The CDR3 nucleotides read TGTGCCAGCAGCCACCCCTCTACAACTAATGAAAAACTGTTTTTT.

The chain uses TRBV19 and TRBJ2-2; D unresolved. Germline assignment: CDR1 LNHDA and CDR2 SQIVND (reference sequence). This CDR3 is built from 14 residues. V lost 6 bases and J lost 0, with 8 bases in between. As DNA, the CDR3 is TGTGCCAGTAGCCCCCGGTCGAACACCGGGGAGCTGTTTTTT. Translated: CASSPRSNTGELFF.

In DNA form, the CDR3 reads TGTGCCAGCAGCTTAGCGGCCCACGGGGGCGGGGGGGCCAGTGAGCAGTTCTTC. It translates to CASSLAAHGGGGASEQFF. The rearrangement uses TRBV7-2 and TRBJ2-1, with TRBD2 identical over 9 bases. This CDR3 comprises 18 residues. Looked up from germline, CDR1 is SGHTA and CDR2 is FQGNSA. Losses at the gene ends were 0 bases for V and 9 bases for J; bases not matched to a gene: 15.

V and J are TRBV27 and TRBJ2-7; a weak D match, TRBD1 (6 bases). V was trimmed by 7 bases and J by 0 bases, leaving 13 bases between them. Germline V gene sequence: CDR1 MNHEY, CDR2 SMNVEV (reference sequence). The CDR3 is 14 residues long. The CDR3 is CASKGQRSSYEQYV. In DNA, the CDR3 is TGTGCCAGCAAAGGACAGCGAAGCTCCTACGAGCAGTACGTC.

This clone occurred once. V is TRBV19 and J is TRBJ1-5; TRBD1 is a possible D gene (6 bases). Per the germline V gene, CDR1 is LNHDA and CDR2 is SQIVND (reference sequence). The ends were cut back, 4 bases at V and 3 bases at J, with 13 bases in the middle. This CDR3 has 15 amino acids. CDR3 nucleotides: TGTGCCAGTAGTACATCCGGGGGGCACAATCAGCCCCAGCATTTT. Encoded protein: CASSTSGGHNQPQHF.

This clone was seen at least ten times. CDR3 amino acids: CASSQGQQGWASPLHF. Written as DNA, the CDR3 is TGCGCCAGCAGCCAAGGGCAGCAGGGTTGGGCTTCACCCCTCCACTTT. The chain recombines TRBV4-1 with TRBJ1-6; possible D gene TRBD1, 5 bases. Germline loops: CDR1 MGHRA, CDR2 YSYEKL. V lost 1 base and J lost 9, with 16 bases in between. CDR3 size: 16 residues.

The chain joins TRBV5-5 to TRBJ1-4, with D tentatively TRBD1 (5 bases). CDR1 and CDR2 (germline): SGHKS, YYEKEE (reference sequence). With 2 bases removed from V and 5 bases from J, the gap between germline ends came to 13 bases. This CDR3 is built from 15 residues. CDR3 residues: CASSFLSRENEKLFF. CDR3 DNA sequence: TGTGCCAGCAGCTTTCTAAGCAGGGAAAATGAAAAACTGTTTTTT.

The V call is TRBV4-1, the J call TRBJ1-2; possible D gene TRBD1, 5 bases. This CDR3 is built from 15 residues. Trimming left V 2 bases short and J 0 bases short, with 10 bases between. Germline CDR1 is MGHRA and CDR2 is YSYEKL. The CDR3 region is CASSQTQTANYGYTF. CDR3 sequence (DNA): TGCGCCAGCAGCCAAACCCAGACAGCTAACTATGGCTACACCTTC.

The rearrangement joins TRBV7-8 to TRBJ1-1; D remains ambiguous. This CDR3 region has 12 residues. Trimming took off 1 base at V and 3 bases at J, with 3 bases between the two ends. Germline V gives CDR1 SGHVS, CDR2 FQNEAQ. For the CDR3, the DNA is TGTGCCAGCAGCTTAGGGTACACTGAAGCTTTCTTT. This sequence encodes CASSLGYTEAFF.

This chain links TRBV3-1 (or the pseudogene TRBV3-2) with TRBJ1-1, with D hard to call. This CDR3 is built from 16 residues. Germline loops: CDR1 LGHDT, CDR2 YNNKEL (reference sequence). V lost 1 base and J 4 bases, leaving 16 bases between the germline ends. Here the CDR3 DNA reads TGTGCCAGCAGCCAAGGAACGCTACGGGTTTCCACTGAAGCTTTCTTT. Translating gives CASSQGTLRVSTEAFF.

The V gene is TRBV4-1, the J gene TRBJ1-1, with no clear D. Germline V gene data show CDR1 as MGHRA and CDR2 as YSYEKL. The CDR3 totals 14 residues. V lost 0 bases to trimming and J lost 0 bases, with 5 bases between them. In DNA, the CDR3 is TGCGCCAGCAGCCAAGAACCCCTGAACACTGAAGCTTTCTTT. Translating gives CASSQEPLNTEAFF.

This chain uses TRBV6-1 with TRBJ1-1; 9 nucleotides line up with TRBD1. V lost 3 bases and J lost 3; bases outside the gene matches: 2. From germline, CDR1 is MNHNS and CDR2 SASEGT. The CDR3 is 14 amino acids. CDR3 sequence reads: CASSEDRGDTEAFF. As DNA, the CDR3 is TGTGCCAGCAGTGAGGACAGGGGAGACACTGAAGCTTTCTTT.

This rearrangement joins TRBV11-2 to TRBJ1-1; weak D call: TRBD1 (5 bases). The germline CDR1 and CDR2 sequences are SGHAT and FQNNGV. The CDR3 runs to 12 residues. Trimming stripped 5 bases from V and 9 bases from J, with 13 bases between. The CDR3 DNA is TGTGCCAGCAGCCAGAGGACACAAAAAGCTTTCTTT. Protein product: CASSQRTQKAFF.

This clone was counted a single time. The chain joins TRBV6-1 to TRBJ2-3; D is perhaps TRBD1 or TRBD2 (6 bases each). The CDR3 is 15 residues long. Trimming left V 1 base short and J 2 bases short, with 10 bases between. Germline V gene lookup returns CDR1 MNHNS and CDR2 SASEGT. As DNA, the CDR3 is TGTGCCAGCAGTGAAGGGGGGGCCTTCACAGATACGCAGTATTTT. Its translation is CASSEGGAFTDTQYF.

This clone was counted only a few times. The V gene is TRBV28, the J gene TRBJ2-7, with D possibly matching TRBD1 (6 bases). CDR3 size: 14 residues. Deletions cut 1 base from V and 2 bases from J, with 9 bases between. CDR1 and CDR2 (germline): MDHEN, SYDVKM. CDR3 residues: CASSLSRGTYEQYV. CDR3 nucleotide sequence: TGTGCCAGCAGTTTATCTAGGGGGACCTACGAGCAGTACGTC.

The V call is TRBV18, the J call TRBJ1-1; 11 bases line up with TRBD1. The length of the CDR3 is 14 residues. Germline CDR1 KGHSH, CDR2 LQKENI. The ends lost 5 bases at V and 10 bases at J; junction bases unmatched: 9. The CDR3, as DNA: TGTGCCAGCTCAGGACAGGGGGCGTCTTGGGTAGCTTTCTTT. Protein sequence: CASSGQGASWVAFF.

This clone was counted only a few times. This chain connects TRBV6-1 to TRBJ1-1, with D tentatively TRBD1 (5 bases). The length of the CDR3 is 14 residues. The V gene's germline CDR1 is MNHNS and CDR2 SASEGT. Trimming stripped 3 bases from V and 0 bases from J, with 8 bases between. CDR3: CASSEGRVNTEAFF. CDR3 nucleotides: TGTGCCAGCAGTGAGGGACGGGTGAACACTGAAGCTTTCTTT.

This clone was observed a few times. The V gene is TRBV5-1, the J gene TRBJ1-1; D is unresolved. The V and J ends lost 4 bases and 1 base respectively, with 11 bases between them. This CDR3 spans 14 amino acids. Germline V gene data show CDR1 as SGHRS and CDR2 as YFSETQ. The CDR3 is CASSQSTPNTEAFF. The DNA for the CDR3 is TGCGCCAGCAGCCAGTCGACACCGAACACTGAAGCTTTCTTT.

The chain links TRBV18 to TRBJ2-2; either TRBD1 or TRBD2 may fit D (5 bases each). Trimming took 6 bases from V and 4 from J, leaving 15 bases between them. In germline, CDR1 is KGHSH, CDR2 LQKENI. CDR3 length: 15 residues. CDR3: CASSSSRGRTGELFF. CDR3 nucleotide sequence: TGTGCCAGCTCTTCCTCTAGGGGACGCACCGGGGAGCTGTTTTTT.

This clone occurred many times. The J gene is TRBJ2-7, the V gene TRBV6-1; D uncertain. Germline CDR1 MNHNS, CDR2 SASEGT. The CDR3 has 12 residues. The V end was cut by 5 bases, the J end by 3 bases, with 8 bases between. The CDR3 protein is CASSIGDYEQYV. As DNA, the CDR3 is TGTGCCAGCAGTATCGGAGACTACGAGCAGTACGTC.

J is TRBJ1-2 and V is TRBV6-5; TRBD1 matches 7 bases. Germline-derived CDR1 and CDR2 are MNHEY and SVGAGI. The CDR3 is made up of 13 amino acids. Trimming took 2 bases from V and 10 from J; bases not matched to a gene: 7. CDR3 sequence reads: CASSYGGGPSYTF. The CDR3 DNA reads as TGTGCCAGCAGTTACGGAGGGGGCCCTTCCTACACCTTC.

The chain links TRBV7-9 to TRBJ2-1; 7 bases are a match to TRBD2. The CDR3 spans 15 residues. From germline, CDR1 is SEHNR and CDR2 FQNEAQ (reference sequence). V was pared by 4 bases and J by 4 bases, with 7 bases of the junction left unmatched. The CDR3 DNA follows: TGTGCCAGCAGCTACATGGTGGGGGGGTACAATGAGCAGTTCTTC. It is translated as CASSYMVGGYNEQFF.

CDR3: CASSYLPRATNEKLFF. CDR3 nucleotide sequence: TGTGCCAGCAGTTACCTTCCCAGGGCAACTAATGAAAAACTGTTTTTT. V and J are TRBV6-5 and TRBJ1-4; D perhaps matches TRBD1 (5 bases). From germline, CDR1 is MNHEY and CDR2 SVGAGI. V was cut by 2 bases and J by 0 bases, with 10 bases left in between. The CDR3 covers 16 residues.

The chain joins TRBV7-9 to TRBJ2-5, with D perhaps assigned TRBD1 or TRBD2 (6 bases each). Trimming removed 1 base at V and 4 bases at J, with 13 bases between. Germline CDR1 SEHNR, CDR2 FQNEAQ (reference sequence). The CDR3 has 15 amino acids. The CDR3, as DNA: TGTGCCAGCAGCTTAGAAATCGGGGGCGGAGAGACCCAGTACTTC. Residues: CASSLEIGGGETQYF.